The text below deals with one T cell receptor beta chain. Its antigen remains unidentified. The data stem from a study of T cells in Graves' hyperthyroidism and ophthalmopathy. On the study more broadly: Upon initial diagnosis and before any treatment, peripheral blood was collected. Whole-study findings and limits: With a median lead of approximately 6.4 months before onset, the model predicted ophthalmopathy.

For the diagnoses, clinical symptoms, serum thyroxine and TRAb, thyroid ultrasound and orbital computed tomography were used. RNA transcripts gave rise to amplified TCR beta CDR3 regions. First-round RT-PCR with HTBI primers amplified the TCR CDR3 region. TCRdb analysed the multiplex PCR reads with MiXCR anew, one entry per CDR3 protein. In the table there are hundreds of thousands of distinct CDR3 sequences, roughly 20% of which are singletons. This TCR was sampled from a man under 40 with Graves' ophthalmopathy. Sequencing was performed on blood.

The CDR3 reads CASTPSHSYNSPLHF. DNA for the CDR3: TGTGCCAGCACCCCTAGCCACTCCTATAATTCACCCCTCCACTTT. The V call is TRBV6-1, the J call TRBJ1-6; D is uncertain. This CDR3 region has 15 residues. In germline, CDR1 is MNHNS, CDR2 SASEGT. Trimming left V 7 bases short and J 0 bases short, with 10 bases between.